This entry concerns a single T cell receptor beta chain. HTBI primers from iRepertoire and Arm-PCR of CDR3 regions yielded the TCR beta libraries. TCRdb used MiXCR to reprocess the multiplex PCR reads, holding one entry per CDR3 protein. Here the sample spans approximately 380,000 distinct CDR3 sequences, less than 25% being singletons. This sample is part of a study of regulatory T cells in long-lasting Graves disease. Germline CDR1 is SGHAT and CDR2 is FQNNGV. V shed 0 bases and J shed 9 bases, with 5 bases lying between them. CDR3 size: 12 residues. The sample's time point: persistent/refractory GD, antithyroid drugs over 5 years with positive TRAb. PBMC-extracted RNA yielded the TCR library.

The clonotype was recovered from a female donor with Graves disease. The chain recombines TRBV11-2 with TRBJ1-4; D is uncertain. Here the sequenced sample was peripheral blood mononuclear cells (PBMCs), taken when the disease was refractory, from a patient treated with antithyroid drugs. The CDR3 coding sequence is TGTGCCAGCAGCTTAGATTGGAAAAAACTGTTTTTT. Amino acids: CASSLDWKKLFF.